This T cell receptor (beta chain) appears in the sequencing data of a study of blood T cell repertoires in COVID-19. Trimming stripped 1 base from V and 4 bases from J, with 5 bases between. There are 13 residues in the CDR3. Germline-derived CDR1 and CDR2 are SGHDN and FVKESK. Clones were read by immunoSEQ multiplex PCR, and TCRdb kept only the in-frame ones, dropping some. Of approximately 53,000 clones listed, roughly 80% are singletons. The chain combines TRBV14 with TRBJ1-3; no definite D call. The sequence was collected from a woman aged 55-70 years with acute or convalescent COVID-19. Specimen: peripheral blood. The CDR3 spells CASSQAGGNTIYF. The CDR3 DNA reads as TGTGCCAGCAGCCAAGCGGGGGGAAACACCATATATTTT.